Following are 3 T cell receptor beta chains from one sample sequenced in a study of T cells in Graves' hyperthyroidism and ophthalmopathy. The TCR beta CDR3 regions underwent amplification using RNA transcripts as the source. HTBI primers were the set used in a first-round RT-PCR of the TCR CDR3. A single record per CDR3 protein comes from TCRdb applying MiXCR to the multiplex PCR reads. The data show 600,000 or so distinct CDR3 sequences, around 15% seen once. The sequenced sample consisted of blood. The receptors stem from a woman aged 25 to 45 with Graves' hyperthyroidism.

This clonotype has just a few counts. V gene TRBV12-3 or TRBV12-4 combines with J gene TRBJ1-1; TRBD1 is a possible D gene (6 bases). CDR3 length: 12 amino acids. Trimming stripped 8 bases from V and 1 base from J, with 8 bases between. The DNA for the CDR3 is TGTGCCAGCCAGGGGTGGAACACTGAAGCTTTCTTT. This translates into CASQGWNTEAFF.

The rearrangement joins TRBV11-2 to TRBJ1-5; D may be TRBD1 (5 bases). Germline V gene data show CDR1 as SGHAT and CDR2 as FQNNGV. The CDR3 spans 14 residues. Between the trimmed V and J ends, which lost 2 bases and 5 bases, there was a span of 10 bases. As DNA, the CDR3 is TGTGCCAGCAGCTTAAAGGGACGCGATCAGCCCCAGCATTTT. It is translated as CASSLKGRDQPQHF. The full variable domain, its missing parts supplied by reference TRBV11-2 and TRBJ1-5, is EAGVAQSPRYKIIEKRQSVAFWCNPISGHATLYWYQQILGQGPKLLIQFQNNGVVDDSQLPKDRFSAERLKGVDSTLKIQPAKLEDSAVYLCASSLKGRDQPQHFGDGTRLSIL.

This chain uses TRBV7-2 with TRBJ1-3; D is undetermined. The CDR3 length is 13 residues. The V and J ends lost 5 bases and 4 bases respectively, with 9 bases between them. The germline V gene has CDR1 SGHTA and CDR2 FQGNSA. Written as DNA, the CDR3 is TGTGCCAGCAGCAGAAGAAGCGGAAACACCATATATTTT. As protein: CASSRRSGNTIYF.